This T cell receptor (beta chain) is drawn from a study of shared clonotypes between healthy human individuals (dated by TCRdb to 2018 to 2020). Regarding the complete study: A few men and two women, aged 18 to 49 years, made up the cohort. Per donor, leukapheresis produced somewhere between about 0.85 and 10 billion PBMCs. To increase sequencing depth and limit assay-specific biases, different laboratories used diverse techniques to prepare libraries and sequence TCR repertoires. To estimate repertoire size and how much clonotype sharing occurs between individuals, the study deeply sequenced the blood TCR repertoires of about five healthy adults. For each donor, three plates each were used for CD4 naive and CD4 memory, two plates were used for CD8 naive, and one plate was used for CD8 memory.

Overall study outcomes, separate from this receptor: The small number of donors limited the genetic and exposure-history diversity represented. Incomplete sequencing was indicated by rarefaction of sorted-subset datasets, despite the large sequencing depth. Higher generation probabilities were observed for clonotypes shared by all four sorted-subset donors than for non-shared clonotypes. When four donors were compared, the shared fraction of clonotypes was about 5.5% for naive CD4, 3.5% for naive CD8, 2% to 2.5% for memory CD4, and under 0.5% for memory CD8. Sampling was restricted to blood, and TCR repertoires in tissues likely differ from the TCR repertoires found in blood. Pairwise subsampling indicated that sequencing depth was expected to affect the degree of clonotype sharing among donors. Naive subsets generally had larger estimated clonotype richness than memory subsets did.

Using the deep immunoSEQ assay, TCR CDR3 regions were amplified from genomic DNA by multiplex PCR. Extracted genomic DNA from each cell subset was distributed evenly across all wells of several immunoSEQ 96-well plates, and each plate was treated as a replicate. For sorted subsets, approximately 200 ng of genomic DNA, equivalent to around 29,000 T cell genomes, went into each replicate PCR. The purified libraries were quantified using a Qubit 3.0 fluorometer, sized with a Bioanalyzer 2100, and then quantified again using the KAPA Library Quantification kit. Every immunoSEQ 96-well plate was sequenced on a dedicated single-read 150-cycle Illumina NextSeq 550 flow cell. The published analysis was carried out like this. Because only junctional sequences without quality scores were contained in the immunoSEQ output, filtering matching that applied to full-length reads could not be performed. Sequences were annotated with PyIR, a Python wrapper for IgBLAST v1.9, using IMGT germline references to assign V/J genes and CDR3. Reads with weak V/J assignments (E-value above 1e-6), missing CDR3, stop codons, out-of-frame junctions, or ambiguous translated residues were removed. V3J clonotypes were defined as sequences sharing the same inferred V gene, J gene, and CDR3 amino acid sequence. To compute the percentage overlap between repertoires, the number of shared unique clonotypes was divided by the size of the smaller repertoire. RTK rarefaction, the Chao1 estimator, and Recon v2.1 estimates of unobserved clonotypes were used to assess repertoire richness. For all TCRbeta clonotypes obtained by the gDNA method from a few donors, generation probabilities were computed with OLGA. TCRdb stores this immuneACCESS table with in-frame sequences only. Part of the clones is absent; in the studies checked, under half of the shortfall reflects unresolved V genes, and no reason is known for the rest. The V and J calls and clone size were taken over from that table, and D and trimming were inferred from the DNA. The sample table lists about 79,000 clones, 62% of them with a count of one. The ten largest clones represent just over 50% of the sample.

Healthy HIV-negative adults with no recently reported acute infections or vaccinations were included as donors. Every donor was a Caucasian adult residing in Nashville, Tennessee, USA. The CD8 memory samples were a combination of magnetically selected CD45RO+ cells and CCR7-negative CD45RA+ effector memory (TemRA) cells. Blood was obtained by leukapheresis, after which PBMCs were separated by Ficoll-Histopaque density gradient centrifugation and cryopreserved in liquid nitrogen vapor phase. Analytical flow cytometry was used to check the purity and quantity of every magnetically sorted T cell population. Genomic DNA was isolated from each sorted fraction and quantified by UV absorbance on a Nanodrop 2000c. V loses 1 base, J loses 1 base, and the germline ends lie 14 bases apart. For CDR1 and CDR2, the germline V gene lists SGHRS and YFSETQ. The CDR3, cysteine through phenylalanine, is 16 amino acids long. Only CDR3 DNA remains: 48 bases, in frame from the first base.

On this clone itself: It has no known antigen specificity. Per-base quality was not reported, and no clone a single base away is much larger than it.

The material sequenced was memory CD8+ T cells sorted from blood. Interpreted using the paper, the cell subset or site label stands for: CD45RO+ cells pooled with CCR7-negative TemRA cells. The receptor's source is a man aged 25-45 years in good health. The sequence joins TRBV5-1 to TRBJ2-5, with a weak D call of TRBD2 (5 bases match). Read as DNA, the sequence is TGCGCCAGCAGCTTGAACGTTGGACTCATCCAAGAGACCCAGTACTTC. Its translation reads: CASSLNVGLIQETQYF.